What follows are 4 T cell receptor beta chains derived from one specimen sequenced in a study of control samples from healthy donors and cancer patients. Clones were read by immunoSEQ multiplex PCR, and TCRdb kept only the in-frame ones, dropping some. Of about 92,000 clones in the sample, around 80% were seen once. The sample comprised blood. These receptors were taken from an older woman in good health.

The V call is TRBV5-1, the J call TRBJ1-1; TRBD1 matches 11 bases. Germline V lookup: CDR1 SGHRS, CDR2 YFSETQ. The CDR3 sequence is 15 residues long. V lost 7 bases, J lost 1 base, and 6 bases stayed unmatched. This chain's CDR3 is CASGTGGTSNTEAFF. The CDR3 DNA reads TGCGCCAGCGGGACAGGGGGGACCTCGAACACTGAAGCTTTCTTT.

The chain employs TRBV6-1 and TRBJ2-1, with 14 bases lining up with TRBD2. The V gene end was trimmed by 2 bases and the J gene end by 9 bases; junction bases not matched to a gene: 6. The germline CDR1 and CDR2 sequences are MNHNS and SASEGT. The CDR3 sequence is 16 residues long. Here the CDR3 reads CASSESGTSGSREQFF. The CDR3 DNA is TGTGCCAGCAGTGAATCTGGGACTAGCGGGAGTCGTGAGCAGTTCTTC.

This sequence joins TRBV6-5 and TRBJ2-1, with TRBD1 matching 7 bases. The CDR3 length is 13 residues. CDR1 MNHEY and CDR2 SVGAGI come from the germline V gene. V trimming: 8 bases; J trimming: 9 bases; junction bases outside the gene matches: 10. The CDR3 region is CASLPGGTGEQFF. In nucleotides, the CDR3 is TGTGCCAGCTTGCCAGGGGGAACGGGTGAGCAGTTCTTC.

CDR3 sequence (DNA): TGTGCCAGCAGCTTAGCGACGTCCGGGGGCAGTTCGTTCGCTCATGGCTACACCTTC. Translation: CASSLATSGGSSFAHGYTF. The chain links TRBV7-9 to TRBJ1-2, with a possible D match to TRBD1 (6 bases). V was cut by 0 bases and J by 6 bases, with 26 bases left in between. Germline V gives CDR1 SEHNR, CDR2 FQNEAQ (reference sequence). CDR3 length equals 19 residues.